Shown below are 13 T cell receptor beta chains from a single sample sequenced in a study of shared clonotypes between healthy human individuals (TCRdb year 2020). Library preparation was by the immunoSEQ multiplex PCR assay. TCRdb mirrors the immuneACCESS table, restricted to in-frame sequences. Some clones are absent from its copies; in checked studies, under half trace to an unresolved V gene, and the reason for the others is unknown. For this sample there are millions of clones; around nine tenths appear just once. The top ten constitute over 0.12% of the sample. The sequencing input was naive CD4+ T cells sorted from blood. The intended sense of this specimen's cell subset or site label: CD45RA+ positively selected. Receptors originate from a man aged 18 to 29 in good health.

The chain uses TRBV6-1 and TRBJ2-1; 13 bases align to TRBD2. Germline V gene lookup returns CDR1 MNHNS and CDR2 SASEGT. The CDR3 contains 15 residues. V gave up 5 bases and J gave up 5 bases; unmatched junction bases: 3. CDR3 bases: TGTGCCAGCAGTCGCGGACTAGCGGGAGACAATGAGCAGTTCTTC. The encoded protein is CASSRGLAGDNEQFF.

The chain links TRBV19 to TRBJ2-7, with 9 bases that match TRBD1. Losses at the gene ends were 6 bases for V and 3 bases for J; bases not matched to a gene: 6. Per the germline V gene, CDR1 is LNHDA and CDR2 is SQIVND (reference sequence). This CDR3 comprises 14 residues. CDR3 sequence reads: CASRPGQGHYEQYF. DNA for the CDR3: TGTGCCAGTAGGCCGGGACAGGGTCACTACGAGCAGTACTTC.

On this clone itself: Other DNA sequences in the same sample also yield this CDR3. The genes are TRBV29-1 and TRBJ2-5, with TRBD1 identical over 8 bases. With V trimmed by 7 bases and J by 5 bases, 6 bases remained unmatched. Germline V gene lookup returns CDR1 SQVTM and CDR2 ANQGSEA. The length of the CDR3 is 12 residues. The CDR3 sequence is CSADRGGETQYF. The CDR3 DNA follows: TGCAGCGCCGACAGGGGCGGGGAGACCCAGTACTTC.

This clone was observed a single time. The chain has TRBV30 and TRBJ2-3; 11 bases map to TRBD2. The CDR3 runs 15 residues. V lost 4 bases to trimming and J lost 6 bases; unmatched junction nucleotides: 9. Per the germline V gene, CDR1 is GTSNPN and CDR2 is SVGIG (reference sequence). The CDR3 coding sequence is TGTGCCTGGACTCCGGGACTAGCGGCGGGGGATACGCAGTATTTT. This encodes CAWTPGLAAGDTQYF.

The gene calls are TRBV6-6 and TRBJ2-5, with 10 bases matching TRBD2. The V and J ends lost 3 bases and 7 bases, in that order; junction bases with no gene match: 8. Looked up from germline, CDR1 is MNHNY and CDR2 is SVGAGI (reference sequence). The CDR3 covers 15 residues. The CDR3 spells CASSYSAGGKTTQYF. The CDR3 DNA reads TGTGCCAGCAGTTATTCAGCGGGGGGGAAAACGACCCAGTACTTC.

The rearrangement joins TRBV19 to TRBJ1-4; the D gene is possibly TRBD1 (6 bases). Germline loops: CDR1 LNHDA, CDR2 SQIVND (reference sequence). V was cut by 6 bases and J by 8 bases, with 13 bases left in between. The CDR3 is made up of 13 amino acids. For the CDR3, the DNA is TGTGCCAGTAGCCGCAAGGGGGTCGAAAAACTGTTTTTT. Amino acid sequence: CASSRKGVEKLFF.

V is TRBV4-3 and J is TRBJ2-7; 8 nucleotides match TRBD1. With V trimmed by 2 bases and J by 2 bases, 8 bases remained unmatched. CDR1 LGHNA and CDR2 YSLEER come from the germline V gene. This CDR3 is 16 amino acids long. CDR3 sequence: CASSQNAGTGTYEQYF. The CDR3 DNA follows: TGCGCCAGCAGCCAAAACGCCGGGACAGGAACCTACGAGCAGTACTTC.

A remark on this clone: An end of the junction differs from the germline gene, which may be a read error. Here the CDR3 DNA reads TGTGCTAGCAGCTTAGGTTGGGGGGGAGCCTACGAGCAGTACTTC. Amino acids: CASSLGWGGAYEQYF. The genes are TRBV7-7 and TRBJ2-7; 7 bases are a match to TRBD2. Per the germline V gene, CDR1 is SSHAT and CDR2 is FNYEAQ (reference sequence). CDR3 size: 15 residues.

The chain employs TRBV7-9 and TRBJ2-5; TRBD2 is a possible D gene (5 bases). V lost 11 bases and J 1 base, leaving 5 bases between the germline ends. This CDR3 has 10 residues. Germline-derived CDR1 and CDR2 are SEHNR and FQNEAQ (reference sequence). The CDR3 DNA follows: TGTGCCGCGGGCCAAGAGACCCAGTACTTC. Translating gives CAAGQETQYF. Full variable domain (rest looked up from reference TRBV7-9 and TRBJ2-5): DTGVSQNPRHKITKRGQNVTFRCDPISEHNRLYWYRQTLGQGPEFLTYFQNEAQLEKSRLLSDRFSAERPKGSFSTLEIQRTEQGDSAMYLCAAGQETQYFGPGTRLLVL.

This clone showed up just once. The chain carries TRBV7-9 and TRBJ2-5; 12 nucleotides agree with TRBD2. Germline V CDR1 and CDR2: SEHNR, FQNEAQ (reference sequence). Losses at the gene ends were 8 bases for V and 5 bases for J; bases not matched to a gene: 3. The CDR3 is made up of 13 amino acids. CDR3 coding DNA: TGTGCCAGCGGCCTAGCGGGGGGGGAGACCCAGTACTTC. It is translated as CASGLAGGETQYF.

A single count supports this clone. The gene calls are TRBV19 and TRBJ2-6, with D unresolved. CDR3 length equals 17 residues. Germline V lookup: CDR1 LNHDA, CDR2 SQIVND (reference sequence). Trimming pared 5 bases from V and 0 bases from J, leaving 14 bases between. This CDR3 is CASSWSKPLSGANVLTF. In DNA, the CDR3 is TGTGCCAGTAGTTGGTCAAAGCCGCTCTCTGGGGCCAACGTCCTGACTTTC.

V gene TRBV5-5 combines with J gene TRBJ1-6; a possible D gene is TRBD1 (6 bases). Trimming removed 4 bases from V and 6 bases from J, with 14 bases in between. CDR3 length equals 15 residues. Germline-derived CDR1 and CDR2 are SGHKS and YYEKEE (reference sequence). CDR3 sequence reads: CASSALGGVNSPLHF. The DNA for the CDR3 is TGTGCCAGCAGCGCCCTCGGGGGCGTTAATTCACCCCTCCACTTT.

This chain links TRBV18 with TRBJ2-2; 9 nucleotides match TRBD2. Per the germline V gene, CDR1 is KGHSH and CDR2 is LQKENI. V gave up 3 bases and J gave up 0 bases; unmatched junction bases: 11. CDR3 length: 19 amino acids. CDR3 residues: CASSPRVIAGDANTGELFF. CDR3 DNA sequence: TGTGCCAGCTCACCGAGGGTAATAGCGGGAGACGCGAACACCGGGGAGCTGTTTTTT.